The sequence of this T cell receptor (beta chain) was determined in a study of PD-L1 blockade in urothelial cancer. Synthetic analogs of TCR templates were spiked into every PCR. Profiling relied on immunoSEQ multiplex PCR, and the TCRdb table lists in-frame clones only, not all of them. The sample lists about 84,000 clones, 85% to 95% seen once, with roughly 9.4% in the top ten. Points from the study as a whole: Better survival was predicted by below-median pretreatment blood TCR clonality. More expansion of tumor-associated blood clones, seen at 3 weeks, marked durable-benefit patients.

This CDR3 has 16 amino acids. About this clone: Its antigen is still unknown.

This sequence joins TRBV21-1 and TRBJ1-1; TRBD1 is the table's D call and was not checked against the DNA. TRBV21-1 has pseudogene status. The receptor was derived from a man between 60 and 75 years old with urothelial cancer. The material sequenced was PBMCs, taken around atezolizumab (anti-PD-L1) treatment. The CDR3 here is CASSKLNPGQDNEAFF. For the CDR3, the DNA is TGTGCCAGCAGCAAGCTGAACCCGGGACAGGATAACGAAGCTTTCTTT.